This TCR beta chain was recorded in a study of blood T cell repertoires in COVID-19. Across the study: The United States, Italy and Spain were the sources of the acute and convalescent COVID-19 samples.

V lost 7 bases and J 0 bases, leaving 12 bases between the germline ends. There are 14 residues in the CDR3. CDR1 and CDR2 from the germline V gene are MNHEY and SVGAGI. Original methodology: Scientists estimated how many nucleated cells there were by amplifying reference gene primers. Here immunoSEQ multiplex PCR was the method, and the copy in TCRdb shows in-frame clones only, minus some. The V and J calls and clone size were taken over from that table, and D and trimming were inferred from the DNA. Of approximately 150,000 clones listed, around 88% are singletons. The TCR originated in a human donor in a cohort sampled during active COVID-19. Specimen: peripheral blood. The chain is built from TRBV6-5 and TRBJ1-2; weak D call: TRBD1 (6 bases). The CDR3 region is CASIRRDTNYGYTF. The DNA for the CDR3 is TGTGCCAGCATCAGACGGGACACTAACTATGGCTACACCTTC.